These 26 T cell receptor beta chains were sequenced from one sample in a study of cytomegalovirus exposure and HLA in healthy donors. This PCR relied on a set of 60 Vbeta primers and 13 Jbeta primers. The protocol was immunoSEQ multiplex PCR, while the TCRdb copy is restricted to in-frame clones and leaves out a portion. The repertoire includes around 210,000 clones, 78% of them detected once, and approximately 0.47% sits in the top ten. The sequenced material came from PBMCs. Every receptor here comes from a boy under 18 in good health and CMV-seronegative.

The V and J genes are TRBV6-1 and TRBJ1-6, with D uncertain. With 0 bases removed from V and 5 bases from J, the gap between germline ends came to 11 bases. CDR1 is MNHNS and CDR2 is SASEGT in the germline V gene. CDR3 size: 16 residues. CDR3 sequence: CASSEAHRRNNSPLHF. The CDR3 region has the DNA TGTGCCAGCAGTGAAGCCCACAGAAGGAATAATTCACCCCTCCACTTT.

The genes are TRBV7-9 and TRBJ1-2; 10 bases match TRBD1. CDR1 is SEHNR, CDR2 FQNEAQ, per germline (reference sequence). J gave up 8 bases and V 0 bases, and 6 bases lay outside the gene matches. This CDR3 comprises 15 residues. DNA of the CDR3: TGTGCCAGCAGCTTAGCGTCCCCGACAGGGGGCGGCTACACCTTC. This translates into CASSLASPTGGGYTF. The whole variable domain, filled in from reference TRBV7-9 and TRBJ1-2, reads DTGVSQNPRHKITKRGQNVTFRCDPISEHNRLYWYRQTLGQGPEFLTYFQNEAQLEKSRLLSDRFSAERPKGSFSTLEIQRTEQGDSAMYLCASSLASPTGGGYTFGSGTRLTVV.

A few counts support this clone. The germline gene is not matched at one end of the junction; a read error may be the cause. J is TRBJ1-5 and V is TRBV6-1; 8 bases agree with TRBD1. Germline V gene data show CDR1 as MNHNS and CDR2 as SASEGT. The CDR3 consists of 14 residues. The CDR3 DNA is TGTGCCAGCAGCGAAGTGGACAGGGATCAGCCCCAGCATTTT. Translating it yields CASSEVDRDQPQHF.

The chain is built from TRBV11-2 and TRBJ2-3; 12 bases agree with TRBD2. The CDR3 contains 17 residues. Germline V gene lookup returns CDR1 SGHAT and CDR2 FQNNGV. The J segment lost 0 bases and the V segment lost 4 bases, leaving 5 bases of the junction unmatched. This CDR3 is CASSSWTSGASTDTQYF. For the CDR3, the DNA is TGTGCCAGCAGCTCCTGGACTAGCGGGGCTAGCACAGATACGCAGTATTTT.

The chain recombines TRBV21-1 with TRBJ1-1; TRBD1, the table's D call, was not compared with the DNA. TRBV21-1 is tagged as a pseudogene. The CDR3 extends over 15 amino acids. CDR3 loop: CASSKDDNLNTEAFF. CDR3 bases: TGTGCCAGCAGCAAAGACGACAACCTAAACACTGAAGCTTTCTTT.

The genes are TRBV5-1 and TRBJ1-4; 8 nucleotides match TRBD1. Germline V gene lookup returns CDR1 SGHRS and CDR2 YFSETQ. V trimming: 2 bases; J trimming: 6 bases; junction bases outside the gene matches: 0. CDR3 length: 13 residues. CDR3 in DNA: TGCGCCAGCAGCTTACAGGGGGATGAAAAACTGTTTTTT. Its translation: CASSLQGDEKLFF.

This chain connects TRBV7-6 to TRBJ1-2; tentatively, D is TRBD1 (5 bases). Germline assignment: CDR1 SGHVS and CDR2 FNYEAQ. V was shortened by 5 bases and J by 1 base, with 8 bases between the two germline ends. The CDR3 spans 13 residues. The CDR3 sequence is CASSDRDNYGYTF. The CDR3, as DNA: TGTGCCAGCAGCGACAGAGATAACTATGGCTACACCTTC. Supplemented by reference TRBV7-6 and TRBJ1-2, the full variable domain reads GAGVSQSPRYKVTKRGQDVALRCDPISGHVSLYWYRQALGQGPEFLTYFNYEAQQDKSGLPNDRFSAERPEGSISTLTIQRTEQRDSAMYRCASSDRDNYGYTFGSGTRLTVV.

The V and J genes are TRBV4-2 and TRBJ2-1; TRBD2 aligns across 10 bases. Germline CDR1 and CDR2: LGHNA and YNFKEQ. The CDR3 has 18 amino acids. The trim removed 0 bases at V and 2 bases at J, leaving 7 bases unmatched. CDR3 sequence (DNA): TGTGCCAGCAGCCAAGATCCTAGCGGGGGAGATCCCTACAATGAGCAGTTCTTC. It is translated as CASSQDPSGGDPYNEQFF.

The chain links TRBV6-5 to TRBJ1-5; no reliable D call. The V gene's germline CDR1 is MNHEY and CDR2 SVGAGI. Between the trimmed V and J ends, which lost 5 bases and 0 bases, there was a span of 11 bases. CDR3 length: 15 residues. Here the CDR3 DNA reads TGTGCCAGCAGTCCTACCGGGTATAGCAATCAGCCCCAGCATTTT. Its protein product is CASSPTGYSNQPQHF.

The V gene is TRBV4-1, the J gene TRBJ1-1, with 8 bases identical to TRBD1. The J segment lost 4 bases and the V segment lost 1 base, leaving 5 bases of the junction unmatched. This CDR3 region has 15 residues. Germline V lookup: CDR1 MGHRA, CDR2 YSYEKL. The CDR3 region has the DNA TGCGCCAGCAGCCAAGGTCCAGGGGGCGTCACTGAAGCTTTCTTT. Its protein product is CASSQGPGGVTEAFF.

The chain is built from TRBV7-3 and TRBJ1-1; 7 bases are shared with TRBD1. Germline CDR1 and CDR2: SGHTA and FQGTGA. The CDR3 extends over 14 amino acids. Trimming took 6 bases from V and 3 from J; bases not matched to a gene: 7. The CDR3 region has the DNA TGTGCCAGCAGATTACAGGGGCTCGACACTGAAGCTTTCTTT. Protein: CASRLQGLDTEAFF.

The rearrangement uses TRBV27 and TRBJ1-1, with 10 bases matching TRBD1. Germline CDR1 reads MNHEY; CDR2 reads SMNVEV (reference sequence). The CDR3 has 15 amino acids. The trim removed 5 bases at V and 6 bases at J, leaving 9 bases unmatched. The CDR3 spells CASSPWTGGDAEAFF. The DNA of the CDR3 is TGTGCCAGCAGTCCATGGACAGGGGGGGACGCTGAAGCTTTCTTT.

V usage is TRBV2 and J usage is TRBJ1-1; D call uncertain. This CDR3 comprises 13 residues. The V end was cut by 8 bases, the J end by 6 bases, with 16 bases between. Germline assignment: CDR1 SNHLY and CDR2 FYNNEI. The CDR3 here is CASCVYLMAEAFF. CDR3 DNA: TGTGCCAGCTGCGTTTATCTTATGGCTGAAGCTTTCTTT.

The CDR3 loop is CATSELRGRAGANVLTF. The CDR3 DNA follows: TGTGCCACCAGCGAGCTAAGGGGTCGGGCTGGGGCCAACGTCCTGACTTTC. The genes are TRBV15 and TRBJ2-6; a weak D match, TRBD1 (5 bases). Trimming cost V 5 bases and J 2 bases, with 16 bases left between them. This CDR3 region has 17 residues. The V gene's germline CDR1 is LNHNV and CDR2 YYDKDF (reference sequence).

V usage is TRBV30 and J usage is TRBJ1-1, with D unclear. The CDR3 runs to 12 residues. The germline V and J ends were trimmed by 4 bases and 4 bases, with 10 bases remaining between them. CDR1 GTSNPN and CDR2 SVGIG come from the germline V gene (reference sequence). CDR3 region: CAWTGEITEAFF. The CDR3 DNA is TGTGCCTGGACAGGTGAAATCACTGAAGCTTTCTTT.

The CDR3, as DNA: TGTGCCAGCAGTTCCCGGGACAGGGATGGAGGACGGTACTTC. Protein product: CASSSRDRDGGRYF. The genes are TRBV6-1 and TRBJ2-7; 9 bases align to TRBD1. CDR1 and CDR2 from the germline V gene are MNHNS and SASEGT. The CDR3 has 14 amino acids. With V trimmed by 5 bases and J by 12 bases, 14 bases remained unmatched.

This clone has more than one count but fewer than ten. The gene calls are TRBV29-1 and TRBJ1-2; D gene uncertain. Trimming took 4 bases from V and 2 from J, leaving 11 bases between them. CDR3 length: 13 amino acids. CDR1 is SQVTM and CDR2 is ANQGSEA in the germline V gene. Written as DNA, the CDR3 is TGCAGCGTTGGAAGAACAGTCAACTATGGCTACACCTTC. It translates to CSVGRTVNYGYTF.

This chain connects TRBV12-5 to TRBJ2-5; 8 nucleotides align to TRBD2. In germline, CDR1 is LGHNT, CDR2 FRNRAP. After removal of 5 bases from V and 4 bases from J, the junction contained 6 bases not matched to a gene. This CDR3 spans 14 amino acids. In nucleotides, the CDR3 is TGTGCTAGTGGTCTTAGCGGGGACGTAGAGACCCAGTACTTC. Its translation: CASGLSGDVETQYF. Filled out from reference TRBV12-5 and TRBJ2-5, the complete variable domain reads DARVTQTPRHKVTEMGQEVTMRCQPILGHNTVFWYRQTMMQGLELLAYFRNRAPLDDSGMPKDRFSAEMPDATLATLKIQPSEPRDSAVYFCASGLSGDVETQYFGPGTRLLVL.

V is TRBV19 and J is TRBJ2-6; 11 bases fit TRBD1. V lost 10 bases, J lost 4 bases, and 6 bases stayed unmatched. Germline V gene sequence: CDR1 LNHDA, CDR2 SQIVND (reference sequence). The CDR3 is 15 residues long. In DNA, the CDR3 is TGTGCCATAGGGACAGGGGGGCGCGGGGCCAACGTCCTGACTTTC. It is translated as CAIGTGGRGANVLTF. The whole variable domain, remainder taken from reference TRBV19 and TRBJ2-6, is DGGITQSPKYLFRKEGQNVTLSCEQNLNHDAMYWYRQDPGQGLRLIYYSQIVNDFQKGDIAEGYSVSREKKESFPLTVTSAQKNPTAFYLCAIGTGGRGANVLTFGAGSRLTVL.

This clone was seen more than once but under ten times. This chain connects TRBV5-5 to TRBJ2-7; D is unresolved. CDR1 is SGHKS and CDR2 is YYEKEE in the germline V gene (reference sequence). V lost 1 base, J lost 2 bases, and 4 bases lay in between. This CDR3 contains 12 residues. CDR3 protein: CASSLSTYEQYF. The CDR3 nucleotides read TGTGCCAGCAGCTTGAGCACCTACGAGCAGTACTTC.

V gene TRBV5-4 combines with J gene TRBJ2-4, with a weak D call TRBD1 (6 bases). The germline V and J ends were trimmed by 3 bases and 0 bases, with 13 bases remaining between them. There are 16 residues in the CDR3. Germline CDR1 reads SGHNT; CDR2 reads YYREEE (reference sequence). The CDR3 reads CASSSWTALAKNIQYF. The CDR3, as DNA: TGTGCCAGCAGCTCGTGGACAGCCCTAGCCAAAAACATTCAGTACTTC.

This chain connects TRBV7-2 to TRBJ2-5; D might be TRBD2 (5 bases). The CDR3 loop spans 16 amino acids. The V and J ends lost 1 base and 0 bases respectively, with 12 bases between them. Germline V gene sequence: CDR1 SGHTA, CDR2 FQGNSA. Here the CDR3 reads CASSLVAGTNQETQYF. CDR3 sequence (DNA): TGTGCCAGCAGCTTAGTTGCGGGCACAAACCAAGAGACCCAGTACTTC.

The chain is built from TRBV6-5 and TRBJ1-1, with D hard to call. V was pared by 6 bases and J by 0 bases, with 11 bases between. This CDR3 comprises 14 residues. Germline values: CDR1 MNHEY, CDR2 SVGAGI. The CDR3 DNA reads TGTGCCAGCAGCTTCAGGCACATGAACACTGAAGCTTTCTTT. Translating gives CASSFRHMNTEAFF.

The chain carries TRBV4-1 and TRBJ2-1; 7 nucleotides align to TRBD2. The CDR3 consists of 16 residues. The germline V gene encodes CDR1 MGHRA and CDR2 YSYEKL. Losses at the gene ends were 1 base for V and 7 bases for J; bases not matched to a gene: 10. The chain's CDR3 is CASSQADRAGKNEQFF. The DNA of the CDR3 is TGCGCCAGCAGCCAAGCGGACCGAGCGGGGAAGAATGAGCAGTTCTTC.

This clone was found once. The V and J genes are TRBV19 and TRBJ2-7; TRBD2 might be the D (7 bases). Germline CDR1 is LNHDA and CDR2 is SQIVND (reference sequence). The CDR3 consists of 15 residues. The ends were cut back, 5 bases at V and 6 bases at J, with 20 bases in the middle. DNA of the CDR3: TGTGCCAGTAGTCCTCCCCAACCGGGGGGCTTCGAGCAGTACTTC. The encoded protein is CASSPPQPGGFEQYF.

The chain employs TRBV4-2 and TRBJ2-3, with TRBD2 matching 14 bases. The germline V gene has CDR1 LGHNA and CDR2 YNFKEQ. This CDR3 comprises 17 residues. V lost 3 bases to trimming and J lost 4 bases; unmatched junction nucleotides: 6. The DNA of the CDR3 is TGTGCCAGCAGCCATTCCGAGACTAGCGGGGGGGCAGATACGCAGTATTTT. It specifies CASSHSETSGGADTQYF.